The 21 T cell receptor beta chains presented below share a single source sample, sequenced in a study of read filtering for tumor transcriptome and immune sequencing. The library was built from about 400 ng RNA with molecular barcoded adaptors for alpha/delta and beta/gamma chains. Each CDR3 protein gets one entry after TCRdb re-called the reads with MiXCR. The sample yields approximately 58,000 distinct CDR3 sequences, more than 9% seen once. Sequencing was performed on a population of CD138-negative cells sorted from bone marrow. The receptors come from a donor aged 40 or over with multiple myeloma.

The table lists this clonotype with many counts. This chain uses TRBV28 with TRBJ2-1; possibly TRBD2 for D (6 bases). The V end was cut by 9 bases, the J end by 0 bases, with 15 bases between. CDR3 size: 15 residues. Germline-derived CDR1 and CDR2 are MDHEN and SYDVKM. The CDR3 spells CASRGGTYSYNEQFF. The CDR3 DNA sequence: TGTGCCAGTCGTGGGGGGACCTACTCCTACAATGAGCAGTTCTTC.

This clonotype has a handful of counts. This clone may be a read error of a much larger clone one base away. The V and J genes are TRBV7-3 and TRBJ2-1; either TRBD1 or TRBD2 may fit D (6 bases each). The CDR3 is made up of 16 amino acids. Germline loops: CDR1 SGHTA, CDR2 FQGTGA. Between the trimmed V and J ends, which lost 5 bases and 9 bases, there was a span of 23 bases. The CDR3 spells CASSPGGGGRGREQFF. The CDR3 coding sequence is TGTGCCAGCAGCCCCGGAGGGGGAGGCAGGGGCCGTGAGCAGTTCTTC.

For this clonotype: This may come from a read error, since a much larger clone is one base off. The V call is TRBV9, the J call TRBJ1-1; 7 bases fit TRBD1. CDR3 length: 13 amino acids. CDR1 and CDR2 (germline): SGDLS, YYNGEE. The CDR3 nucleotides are TGTGCCAGCAGCGTAGAGGGGGCCACTGAAGCTCTCTTT. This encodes CASSVEGATEALF.

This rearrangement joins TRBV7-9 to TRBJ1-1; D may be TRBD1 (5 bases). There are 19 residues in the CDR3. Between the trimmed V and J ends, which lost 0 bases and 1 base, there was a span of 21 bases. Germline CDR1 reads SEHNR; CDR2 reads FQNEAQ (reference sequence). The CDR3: CASSLARTGPTRGNTEAFF. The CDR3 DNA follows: TGTGCCAGCAGCTTAGCGAGGACGGGGCCCACAAGGGGGAACACTGAAGCTTTCTTT.

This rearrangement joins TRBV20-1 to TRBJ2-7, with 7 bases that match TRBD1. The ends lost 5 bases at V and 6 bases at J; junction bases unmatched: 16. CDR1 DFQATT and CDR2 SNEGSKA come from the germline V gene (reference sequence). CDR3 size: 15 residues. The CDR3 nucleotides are TGCAGTGCTGACCCCCCGGGACAGATCCCCTCCGAGCAGTACTTC. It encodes CSADPPGQIPSEQYF.

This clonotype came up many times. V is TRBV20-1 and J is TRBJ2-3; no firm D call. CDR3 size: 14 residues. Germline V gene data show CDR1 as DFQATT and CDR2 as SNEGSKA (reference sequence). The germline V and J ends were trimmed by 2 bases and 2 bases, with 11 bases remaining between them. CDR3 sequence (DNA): TGCAGTGCTAGACCCGGATCCAACACAGATACGCAGTATTTT. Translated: CSARPGSNTDTQYF.

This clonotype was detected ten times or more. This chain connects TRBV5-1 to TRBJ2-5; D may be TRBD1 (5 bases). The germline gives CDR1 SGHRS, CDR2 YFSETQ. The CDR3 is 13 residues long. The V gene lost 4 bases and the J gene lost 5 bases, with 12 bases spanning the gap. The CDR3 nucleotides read TGCGCCAGCAGCCAGGGCAGTTTTGAGACCCAGTACTTC. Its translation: CASSQGSFETQYF.

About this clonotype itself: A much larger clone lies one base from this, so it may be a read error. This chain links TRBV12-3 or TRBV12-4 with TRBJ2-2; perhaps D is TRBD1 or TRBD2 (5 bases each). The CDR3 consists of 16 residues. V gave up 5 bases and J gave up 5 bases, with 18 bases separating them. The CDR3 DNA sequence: TGTGCCAGCAGTCTACGGACTGGGGCTGGGACCGGGGAGCTGTTTTTT. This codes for CASSLRTGAGTGELFF.

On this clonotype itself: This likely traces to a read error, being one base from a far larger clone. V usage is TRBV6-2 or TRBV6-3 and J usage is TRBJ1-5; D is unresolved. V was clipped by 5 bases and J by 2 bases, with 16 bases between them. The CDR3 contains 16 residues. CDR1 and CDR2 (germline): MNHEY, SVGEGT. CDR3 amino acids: CASSDARRTGNQPQHF. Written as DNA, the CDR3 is TGTGCCAGCAGTGATGCTCGGAGAACCGGCAATCAGCCCCAGCATTTT.

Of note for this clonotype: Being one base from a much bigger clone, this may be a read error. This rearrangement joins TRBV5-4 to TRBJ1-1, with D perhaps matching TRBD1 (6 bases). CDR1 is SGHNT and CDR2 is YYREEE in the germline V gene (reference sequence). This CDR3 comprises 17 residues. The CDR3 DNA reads TGTGCCAGCAGCTCGGCAGGGGTTGTTTATGACAACACTGAAGCTCTCTTT. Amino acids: CASSSAGVVYDNTEALF.

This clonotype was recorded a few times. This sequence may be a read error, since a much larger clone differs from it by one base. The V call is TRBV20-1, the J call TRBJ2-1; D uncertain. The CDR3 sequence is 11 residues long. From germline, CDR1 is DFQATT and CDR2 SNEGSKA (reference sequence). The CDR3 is CSARANKEQFF. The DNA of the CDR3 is TGCAGTGCCCGAGCAAACAAGGAGCAGTTCTTC.

DNA for the CDR3: TGTGCCAGCAGTTTATCGGCCGGGGGGAGACTCAGTGAGCAGTTCTTC. It encodes CASSLSAGGRLSEQFF. J is TRBJ2-1 and V is TRBV28; TRBD2 matches at 7 bases. After removal of 1 base from V and 9 bases from J, the junction contained 12 bases not matched to a gene. The CDR3 is 16 amino acids. Per germline, CDR1 MDHEN and CDR2 SYDVKM.

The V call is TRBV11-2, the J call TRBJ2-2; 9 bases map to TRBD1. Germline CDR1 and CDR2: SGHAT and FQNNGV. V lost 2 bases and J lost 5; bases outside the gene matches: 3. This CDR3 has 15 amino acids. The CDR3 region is CASSLSGQGTGELFF. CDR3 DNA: TGTGCCAGCAGCTTATCGGGACAGGGTACCGGGGAGCTGTTTTTT.

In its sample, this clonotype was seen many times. CDR3 bases: TGCAGTGCTAGAGATTGGGGCAGGGAGGCGTCTGAGCAGTACTTC. Protein sequence: CSARDWGREASEQYF. The rearrangement joins TRBV20-1 to TRBJ2-7; D is possibly TRBD2 (6 bases). V shed 0 bases and J shed 7 bases, with 19 bases lying between them. There are 15 residues in the CDR3. Germline CDR1 and CDR2: DFQATT and SNEGSKA (reference sequence).

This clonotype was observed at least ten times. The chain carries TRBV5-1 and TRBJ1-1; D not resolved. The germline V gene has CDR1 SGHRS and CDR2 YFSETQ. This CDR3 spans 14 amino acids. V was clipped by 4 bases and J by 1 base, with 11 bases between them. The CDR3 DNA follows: TGCGCCAGCAGCCATGATGCCCGGAACACTGAAGCTTTCTTT. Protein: CASSHDARNTEAFF.

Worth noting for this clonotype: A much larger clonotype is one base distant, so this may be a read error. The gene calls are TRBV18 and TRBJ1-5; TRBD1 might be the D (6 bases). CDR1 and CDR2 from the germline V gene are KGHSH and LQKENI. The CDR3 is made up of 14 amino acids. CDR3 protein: CAGSPGASNQPQHF. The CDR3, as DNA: TGTGCCGGCTCACCGGGGGCTAGCAATCAGCCCCAGCATTTT. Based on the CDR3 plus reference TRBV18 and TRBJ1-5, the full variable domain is NAGVMQNPRHLVRRRGQEARLRCSPMKGHSHVYWYRQLPEEGLKFMVYLQKENIIDESGMPKERFSAEFPKEGPSILRIQQVVRGDSAAYFCAGSPGASNQPQHFGDGTRLSIL.

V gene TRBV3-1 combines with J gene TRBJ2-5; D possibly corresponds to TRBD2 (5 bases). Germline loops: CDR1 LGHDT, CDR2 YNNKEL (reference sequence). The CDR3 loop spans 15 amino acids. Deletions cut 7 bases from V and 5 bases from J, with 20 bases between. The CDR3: CASNQRGGGSETQYF. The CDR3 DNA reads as TGTGCCAGCAATCAACGCGGAGGCGGCTCGGAGACCCAGTACTTC.

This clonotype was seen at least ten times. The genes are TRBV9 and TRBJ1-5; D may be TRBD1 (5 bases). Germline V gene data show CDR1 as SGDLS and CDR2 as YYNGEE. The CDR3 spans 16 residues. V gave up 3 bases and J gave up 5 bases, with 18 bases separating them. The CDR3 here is CASSGGGPGLYQPQHF. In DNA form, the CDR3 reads TGTGCCAGCAGCGGCGGCGGGCCGGGGCTATATCAGCCCCAGCATTTT.

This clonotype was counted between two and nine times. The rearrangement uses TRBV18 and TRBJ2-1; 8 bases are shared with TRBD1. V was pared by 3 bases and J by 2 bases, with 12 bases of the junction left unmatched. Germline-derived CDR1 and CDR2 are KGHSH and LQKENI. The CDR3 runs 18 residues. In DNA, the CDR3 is TGTGCCAGCTCACCCCGGGACAGGCAGAGGGTACCCTACAATGAGCAGTTCTTC. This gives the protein CASSPRDRQRVPYNEQFF.

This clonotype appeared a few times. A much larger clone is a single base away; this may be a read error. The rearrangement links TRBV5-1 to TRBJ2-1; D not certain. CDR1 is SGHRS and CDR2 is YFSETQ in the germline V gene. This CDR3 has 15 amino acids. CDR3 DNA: TGCGCCAGCGGCTTGGACGGTAGCTCCTACAATGAGCAGTTCTTC. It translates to CASGLDGSSYNEQFF.

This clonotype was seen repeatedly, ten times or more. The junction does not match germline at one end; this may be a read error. CDR3 sequence reads: CASSVGGGGNQPQHF. The CDR3 DNA is TGTGCCAGCAGCGTAGGGGGGGGAGGGAATCAGCCCCAGCATTTT. The gene calls are TRBV13 and TRBJ1-5; a weak D match, TRBD1 (6 bases). In germline, CDR1 is PRHDT, CDR2 FYEKMQ (reference sequence). The CDR3 covers 15 residues.